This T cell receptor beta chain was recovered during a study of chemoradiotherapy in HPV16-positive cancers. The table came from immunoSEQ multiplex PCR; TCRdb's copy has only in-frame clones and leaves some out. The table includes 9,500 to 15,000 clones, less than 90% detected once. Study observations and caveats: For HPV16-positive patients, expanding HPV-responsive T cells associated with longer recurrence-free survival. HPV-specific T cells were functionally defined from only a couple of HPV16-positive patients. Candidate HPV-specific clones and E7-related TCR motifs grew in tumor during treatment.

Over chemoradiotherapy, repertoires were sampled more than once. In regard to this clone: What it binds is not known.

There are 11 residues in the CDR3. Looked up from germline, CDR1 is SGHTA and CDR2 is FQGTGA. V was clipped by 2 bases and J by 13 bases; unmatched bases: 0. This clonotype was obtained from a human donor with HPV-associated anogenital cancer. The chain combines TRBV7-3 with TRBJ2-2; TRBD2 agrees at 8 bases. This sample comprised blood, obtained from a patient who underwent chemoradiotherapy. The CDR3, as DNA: TGTGCCAGCAGCTTAGGGACTAGGCTGTTTTTT. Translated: CASSLGTRLFF.